This TCR beta chain was profiled in a study of T cell repertoires in cytomegalovirus infection. TCRdb recomputed calls from the reads with MiXCR, one row per CDR3 protein. Here the sample spans about 700,000 distinct CDR3 sequences, around 32% being singletons. A word on this clonotype: The antigen is not known.

The sequences come from cultured PBMCs, collected from culture after CMV antigen stimulation. The sequence was obtained from a human donor in good health (CMV status not recorded). Some clones in this sample may be carry-over from other donors' samples.

CDR3 amino acids: CSVGGTSENEQFF. CDR3 sequence (DNA): TGCAGCGTTGGGGGGACTAGCGAGAATGAGCAGTTCTTC. The chain joins TRBV29-1 to TRBJ2-1; 10 bases fit TRBD2. Germline CDR1 is SQVTM and CDR2 is ANQGSEA. The CDR3 totals 13 residues. The trim removed 4 bases at V and 7 bases at J, leaving 4 bases unmatched.